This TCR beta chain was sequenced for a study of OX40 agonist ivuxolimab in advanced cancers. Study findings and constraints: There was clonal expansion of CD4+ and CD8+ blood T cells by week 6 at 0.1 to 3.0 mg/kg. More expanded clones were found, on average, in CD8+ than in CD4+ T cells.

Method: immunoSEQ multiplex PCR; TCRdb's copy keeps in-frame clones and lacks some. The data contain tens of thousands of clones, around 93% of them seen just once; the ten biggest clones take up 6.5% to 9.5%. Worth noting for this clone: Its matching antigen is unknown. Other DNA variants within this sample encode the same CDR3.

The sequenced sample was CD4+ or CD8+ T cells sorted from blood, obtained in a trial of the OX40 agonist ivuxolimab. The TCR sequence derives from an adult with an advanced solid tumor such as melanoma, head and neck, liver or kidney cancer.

The CDR3 nucleotides read TGTGCCAGCAGCGCAGGTTACGAGCAGTACTTC. Its translation: CASSAGYEQYF. This chain joins TRBV9 and TRBJ2-7; D call uncertain. The germline V and J ends were trimmed by 3 bases and 4 bases, with 5 bases remaining between them. Germline lookup yields CDR1 SGDLS and CDR2 YYNGEE. This CDR3 spans 11 amino acids.